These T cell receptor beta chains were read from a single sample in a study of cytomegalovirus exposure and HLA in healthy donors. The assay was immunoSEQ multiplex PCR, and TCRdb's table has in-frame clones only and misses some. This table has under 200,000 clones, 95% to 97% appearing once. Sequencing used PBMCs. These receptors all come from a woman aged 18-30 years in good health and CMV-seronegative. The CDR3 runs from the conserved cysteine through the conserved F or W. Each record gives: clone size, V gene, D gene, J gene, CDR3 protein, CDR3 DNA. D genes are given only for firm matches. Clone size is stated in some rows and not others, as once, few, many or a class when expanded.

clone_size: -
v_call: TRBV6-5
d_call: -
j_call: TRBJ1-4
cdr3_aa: CASSPGVGNEKLFF
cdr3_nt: TGTGCCAGCAGTCCGGGGGTGGGGAATGAAAAACTGTTTTTT

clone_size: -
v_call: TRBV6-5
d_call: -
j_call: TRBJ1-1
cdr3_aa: CASRRTVSTEAFF
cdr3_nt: TGTGCCAGCAGGCGAACCGTGTCCACTGAAGCTTTCTTT

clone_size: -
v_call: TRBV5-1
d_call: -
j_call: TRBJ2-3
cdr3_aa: CASRTGTTDTQYF
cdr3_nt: TGCGCCAGCAGAACAGGAACAACAGATACGCAGTATTTT

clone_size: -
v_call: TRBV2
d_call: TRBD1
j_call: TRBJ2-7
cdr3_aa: CASSVPLGQKTYEQYF
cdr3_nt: TGTGCCAGCAGTGTGCCATTGGGACAGAAAACCTACGAGCAGTACTTC

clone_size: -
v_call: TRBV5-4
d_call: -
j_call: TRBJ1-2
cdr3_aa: CASSFGQNYGYTF
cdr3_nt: TGTGCCAGCAGCTTTGGACAGAACTATGGCTACACCTTC

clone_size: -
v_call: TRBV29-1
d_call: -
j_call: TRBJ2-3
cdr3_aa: CSVDRATDTQYF
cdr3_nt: TGCAGCGTTGACAGGGCCACAGATACGCAGTATTTT

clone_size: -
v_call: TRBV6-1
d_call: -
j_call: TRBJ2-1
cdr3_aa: CASGPSNNEQFF
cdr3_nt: TGTGCCAGCGGGCCCTCTAACAATGAGCAGTTCTTC

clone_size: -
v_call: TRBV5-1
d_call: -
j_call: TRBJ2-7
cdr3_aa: CASSPLLGASSYEQYF
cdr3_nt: TGCGCCAGCAGCCCTCTATTGGGGGCGAGCTCCTACGAGCAGTACTTC

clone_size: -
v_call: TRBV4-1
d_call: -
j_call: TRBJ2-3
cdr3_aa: CASSQPGLSTDTQYF
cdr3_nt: TGCGCCAGCAGCCAACCGGGACTTTCCACAGATACGCAGTATTTT

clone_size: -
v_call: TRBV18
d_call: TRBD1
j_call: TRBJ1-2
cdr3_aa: CASSPPVTGGQLSYTF
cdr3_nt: TGTGCCAGCTCACCACCGGTGACAGGGGGTCAGCTTAGCTACACCTTC

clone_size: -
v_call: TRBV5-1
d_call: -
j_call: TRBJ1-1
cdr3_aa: CASSLVAGNWNTEAFF
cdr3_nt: TGCGCCAGCAGCTTGGTGGCAGGAAATTGGAACACTGAAGCTTTCTTT

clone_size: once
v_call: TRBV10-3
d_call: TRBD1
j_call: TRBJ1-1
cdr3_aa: CAISDPGQGREAFF
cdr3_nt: TGTGCCATCAGTGACCCTGGACAGGGGCGCGAAGCTTTCTTT

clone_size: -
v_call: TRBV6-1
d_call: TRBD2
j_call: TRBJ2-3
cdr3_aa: CASGPGLAESDTQYF
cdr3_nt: TGTGCCAGCGGTCCGGGACTAGCGGAGTCAGATACGCAGTATTTT

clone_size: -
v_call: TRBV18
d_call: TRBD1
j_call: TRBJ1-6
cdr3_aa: CASSPGQEVSPLHF
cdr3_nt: TGTGCCAGCTCACCTGGACAGGAAGTCTCACCCCTCCACTTT

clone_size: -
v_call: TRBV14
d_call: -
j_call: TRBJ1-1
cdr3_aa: CASSQEARGTEAFF
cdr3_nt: TGTGCCAGCAGCCAAGAGGCTCGGGGCACTGAAGCTTTCTTT

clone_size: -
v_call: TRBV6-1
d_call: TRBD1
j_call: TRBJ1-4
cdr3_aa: CASSDRDRGLTNEKLFF
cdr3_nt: TGTGCCAGCAGTGATAGGGACAGGGGGCTCACTAATGAAAAACTGTTTTTT

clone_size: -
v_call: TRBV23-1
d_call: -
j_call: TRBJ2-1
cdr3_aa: CASSQSDSARSSYNEQFF
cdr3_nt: TGCGCCAGCAGTCAATCAGATAGCGCTAGAAGCTCCTACAATGAGCAGTTCTTC

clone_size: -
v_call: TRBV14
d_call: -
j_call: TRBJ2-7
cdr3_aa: CASSRVASTYEQYF
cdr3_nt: TGTGCCAGCAGCCGAGTCGCGAGCACCTACGAGCAGTACTTC

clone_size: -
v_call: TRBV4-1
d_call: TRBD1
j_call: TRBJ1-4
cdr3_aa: CASSHPGQGEKLFF
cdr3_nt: TGCGCCAGCAGCCATCCGGGACAGGGAGAAAAACTGTTTTTT

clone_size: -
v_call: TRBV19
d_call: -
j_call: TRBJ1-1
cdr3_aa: CASSIVRGGSRTEAFF
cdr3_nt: TGTGCCAGTAGTATAGTAAGGGGCGGATCTAGGACTGAAGCTTTCTTT

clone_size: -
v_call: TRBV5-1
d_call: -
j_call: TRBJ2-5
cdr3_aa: CASSLGLLTQETQYF
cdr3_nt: TGCGCCAGCAGCCTCGGACTCCTAACTCAAGAGACCCAGTACTTC

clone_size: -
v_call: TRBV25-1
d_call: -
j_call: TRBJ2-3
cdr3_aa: CASSVAESTDTQYF
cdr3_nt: TGTGCCAGCAGTGTAGCGGAAAGCACAGATACGCAGTATTTT

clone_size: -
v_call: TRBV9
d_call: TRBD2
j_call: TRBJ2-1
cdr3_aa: CASSVSGGSSYNEQFF
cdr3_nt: TGTGCCAGCAGCGTCTCGGGGGGGAGCTCCTACAATGAGCAGTTCTTC

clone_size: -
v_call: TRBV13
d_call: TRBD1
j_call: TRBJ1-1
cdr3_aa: CASSPRTGLGYTEAFF
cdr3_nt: TGTGCCAGCAGCCCCCGGACAGGGCTGGGGTACACTGAAGCTTTCTTT

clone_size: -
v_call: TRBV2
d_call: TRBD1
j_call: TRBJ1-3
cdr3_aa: CASSVPGRRDRVPIRSGNTIYF
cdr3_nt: TGTGCCAGCAGTGTTCCGGGGCGAAGGGACAGGGTCCCCATTCGCTCTGGAAACACCATATATTTT

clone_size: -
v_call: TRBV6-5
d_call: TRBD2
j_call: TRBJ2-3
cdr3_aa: CASSYVGGGTDTQYF
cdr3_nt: TGTGCCAGCAGTTACGTCGGGGGGGGCACAGATACGCAGTATTTT

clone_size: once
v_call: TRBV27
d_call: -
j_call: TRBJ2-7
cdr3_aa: CASSSGESSEQYF
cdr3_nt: TGTGCCAGCAGTTCGGGGGAGTCCTCCGAGCAGTACTTC

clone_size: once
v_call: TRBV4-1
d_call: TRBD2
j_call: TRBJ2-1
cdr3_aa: CASSPSGGSYNEQFF
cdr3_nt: TGCGCCAGCAGCCCAAGCGGGGGCTCCTACAATGAGCAGTTCTTC

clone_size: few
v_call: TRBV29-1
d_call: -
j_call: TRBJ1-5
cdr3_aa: CSVGTANQPQHF
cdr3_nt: TGCAGCGTTGGGACAGCCAATCAGCCCCAGCATTTT

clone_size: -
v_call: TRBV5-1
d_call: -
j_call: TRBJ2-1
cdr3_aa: CASSPGREAGEQFF
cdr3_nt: TGCGCCAGCAGCCCGGGACGTGAGGCGGGAGAGCAGTTCTTC

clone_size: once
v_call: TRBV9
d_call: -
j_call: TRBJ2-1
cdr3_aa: CASSVGGPKNEQFF
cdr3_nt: TGTGCCAGCAGCGTGGGAGGACCGAAGAATGAGCAGTTCTTC

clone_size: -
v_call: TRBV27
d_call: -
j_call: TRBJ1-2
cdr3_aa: CASSMVGGYGYTF
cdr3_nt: TGTGCCAGCAGTATGGTGGGGGGATATGGCTACACCTTC

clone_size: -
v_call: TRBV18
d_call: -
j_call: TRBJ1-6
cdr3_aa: CASSPTIAGESPLHF
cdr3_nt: TGTGCCAGCTCACCAACTATCGCCGGGGAATCACCCCTCCACTTT

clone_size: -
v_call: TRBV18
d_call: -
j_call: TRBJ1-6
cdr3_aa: CASSPDGGSNSPLHF
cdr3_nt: TGTGCCAGCTCACCGGACGGGGGAAGTAATTCACCCCTCCACTTT

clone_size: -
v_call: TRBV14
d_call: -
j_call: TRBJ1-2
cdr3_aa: CASSQGRLDYGYTF
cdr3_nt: TGTGCCAGCAGCCAAGGGCGACTAGACTATGGCTACACCTTC

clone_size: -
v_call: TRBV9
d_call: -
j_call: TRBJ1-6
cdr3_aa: CASSAQGYQALNNSPLHF
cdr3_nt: TGTGCCAGCAGCGCACAGGGTTACCAAGCCCTCAATAATTCACCCCTCCACTTT

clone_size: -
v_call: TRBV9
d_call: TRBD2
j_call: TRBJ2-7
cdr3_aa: CASSSGGTGGSSYEQYF
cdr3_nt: TGTGCCAGCAGCAGCGGAGGTACGGGAGGAAGCTCCTACGAGCAGTACTTC

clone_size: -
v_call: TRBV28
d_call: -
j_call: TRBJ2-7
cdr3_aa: CASSFTPGRQSSYEQYF
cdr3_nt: TGTGCCAGCAGTTTTACCCCTGGGAGGCAAAGCTCCTACGAGCAGTACTTC

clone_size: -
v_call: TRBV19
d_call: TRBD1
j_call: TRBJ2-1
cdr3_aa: CASTWDRGNEQFF
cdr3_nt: TGTGCCAGTACTTGGGACAGGGGGAATGAGCAGTTCTTC

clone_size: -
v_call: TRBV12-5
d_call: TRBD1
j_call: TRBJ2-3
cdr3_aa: CASGGEPGTGNTDTQYF
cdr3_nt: TGTGCTAGTGGTGGGGAACCCGGGACAGGGAACACAGATACGCAGTATTTT

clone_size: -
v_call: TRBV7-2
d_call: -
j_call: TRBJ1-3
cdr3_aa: CASSFGQSGNTIYF
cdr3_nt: TGTGCCAGCAGCTTCGGACAGTCTGGAAACACCATATATTTT

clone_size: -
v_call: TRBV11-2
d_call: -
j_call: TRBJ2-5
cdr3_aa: CASSLAGRVGETQYF
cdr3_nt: TGTGCCAGCAGCTTAGCTGGCAGGGTAGGAGAGACCCAGTACTTC

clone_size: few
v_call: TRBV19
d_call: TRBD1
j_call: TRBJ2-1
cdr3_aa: CASSTRQGIYNEQFF
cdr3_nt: TGTGCCAGTAGCACACGACAGGGGATTTACAATGAGCAGTTCTTC

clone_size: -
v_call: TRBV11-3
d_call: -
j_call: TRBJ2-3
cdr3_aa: CASSPRTNTDTQYF
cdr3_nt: TGTGCCAGCAGCCCCCGGACTAACACAGATACGCAGTATTTT

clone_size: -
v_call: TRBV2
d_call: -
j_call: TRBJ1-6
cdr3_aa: CASSVGQLKTPLHF
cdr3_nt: TGTGCCAGCAGTGTAGGACAGCTAAAGACACCCCTCCACTTT

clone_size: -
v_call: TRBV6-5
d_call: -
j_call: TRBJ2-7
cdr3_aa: CASSPDWSYEQYF
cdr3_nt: TGTGCCAGCAGTCCTGACTGGTCCTACGAGCAGTACTTC

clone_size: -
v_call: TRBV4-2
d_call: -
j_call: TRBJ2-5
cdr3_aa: CASSQFRETQYF
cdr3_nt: TGTGCCAGCAGCCAATTTAGAGAGACCCAGTACTTC